The rows below give T cell receptor beta chains drawn from one sample of a study of cytomegalovirus exposure and HLA in healthy donors. Clones were read by immunoSEQ multiplex PCR, and TCRdb kept only the in-frame ones, dropping some. The sample gives some 290,000 clones, 70% to 90% of which show up once; around 1% is in the top ten. Sequenced input: PBMCs. These receptors all stem from a man younger than 40 in good health and CMV-seronegative. CDR3s include the opening cysteine and the closing phenylalanine or tryptophan. The D gene is left open where the match is weak. Some rows have no size entry. The others give once, few or many, or a class for an expanded clone.

clone_size j_call d_call v_call cdr3_aa cdr3_nt
NA TRBJ2-5 TRBD2 TRBV4-1 CASSHKAGGVETQYF TGCGCCAGCAGCCACAAAGCGGGGGGAGTGGAGACCCAGTACTTC
NA TRBJ2-1 NA TRBV4-1 CASSQDRAPNGEQFF TGCGCCAGCAGCCAAGACAGGGCCCCGAATGGCGAGCAGTTCTTC
NA TRBJ1-2 TRBD1 TRBV7-9 CASSLVGTGQGYTF TGTGCCAGCAGCTTAGTAGGGACAGGGCAAGGCTACACCTTC
NA TRBJ1-1 NA TRBV29-1 CSVYGQFITEAFF TGCAGCGTTTACGGACAGTTCATCACTGAAGCTTTCTTT
NA TRBJ2-3 NA TRBV6-6 CASRLGLGGGQYF TGTGCCAGCAGACTAGGCTTGGGGGGAGGGCAGTATTTT
NA TRBJ1-1 NA TRBV10-2 CASRGDAEAFF TGCGCCAGCAGGGGAGATGCTGAAGCTTTCTTT
NA TRBJ1-1 NA TRBV4-2 CASSQDGAIAEAFF TGTGCCAGCAGCCAAGATGGGGCTATCGCTGAAGCTTTCTTT
few TRBJ1-2 NA TRBV7-2 CASSLAAEGAF TGTGCCAGCAGCTTAGCGGCAGAAGGGGCCTTC
NA TRBJ1-5 TRBD1 TRBV23-1 CASSQGTENRNQPQHF TGCGCCAGCAGTCAAGGGACAGAAAATCGAAATCAGCCCCAGCATTTT
few TRBJ2-1 NA TRBV6-1 CASSQAEYNEQFF TGTGCCAGCTCCCAAGCGGAGTACAATGAGCAGTTCTTC
NA TRBJ2-5 NA TRBV4-1 CASSQSLIRDSPYGETQYF TGCGCCAGCAGCCAATCTTTAATACGAGACTCTCCCTATGGAGAGACCCAGTACTTC
NA TRBJ1-1 TRBD1 TRBV10-3 CAIKGASEAFF TGTGCCATCAAGGGGGCCTCCGAAGCTTTCTTT
NA TRBJ2-7 NA TRBV11-2 CASSLAGLYEQYF TGTGCCAGCAGCTTAGCCGGGTTGTACGAGCAGTACTTC
NA TRBJ2-3 TRBD2 TRBV10-2 CATRGGGGSTDTQYF TGCGCCACCCGGGGGGGCGGGGGGAGCACAGATACGCAGTATTTT
once TRBJ2-5 TRBD1 TRBV5-5 CASSPPRTGAQETQYF TGTGCCAGCAGCCCGCCAAGGACAGGGGCCCAAGAGACCCAGTACTTC
NA TRBJ1-2 NA TRBV10-1 CASSGQKTPSRYGYTF TGCGCCAGCAGTGGACAGAAAACACCTTCCCGCTATGGCTACACCTTC
NA TRBJ2-2 NA TRBV19 CASSPLRTGSGELFF TGTGCCAGTAGTCCCTTGCGCACAGGGTCCGGGGAGCTGTTTTTT
NA TRBJ2-3 TRBD1 TRBV6-4 CASRQGGADTQYF TGTGCCAGCCGACAGGGTGGCGCAGATACGCAGTATTTT
NA TRBJ2-4 TRBD1 TRBV27 CASSPRLGTESHLAKNIQYF TGTGCCAGCAGTCCCCGCCTCGGGACAGAGTCACACCTAGCCAAAAACATTCAGTACTTC
NA TRBJ2-7 NA TRBV5-1 CASSSIRSDSYELYF TGCGCCAGCAGCTCCATTAGGAGCGACTCCTACGAGCTGTACTTC
NA TRBJ2-7 NA TRBV2 CASRRGSDYEQYF TGTGCCAGCCGCCGGGGGTCAGACTACGAGCAGTACTTC
NA TRBJ2-7 TRBD2 TRBV5-1 CASSLWPGSGNPYEQYF TGCGCCAGCAGCTTGTGGCCGGGTAGCGGGAACCCCTACGAGCAGTACTTC
NA TRBJ2-3 NA TRBV30 CAWSQPPGDTQYF TGTGCCTGGAGTCAGCCTCCCGGGGATACGCAGTATTTT
NA TRBJ1-1 NA TRBV29-1 CSVDRGNTEAFF TGCAGCGTTGATAGGGGGAACACTGAAGCTTTCTTT
NA TRBJ2-7 NA TRBV2 CATITRDEQYF TGTGCCACGATAACCCGGGACGAGCAGTACTTC
NA TRBJ1-1 TRBD1 TRBV23-1 CASSRPRDRVGHTEAFF TGCGCCAGCAGTCGGCCCCGGGACAGGGTAGGGCACACTGAAGCTTTCTTT
NA TRBJ1-1 TRBD1 TRBV4-1 CASSQVGTGGEAFF TGCGCCAGCAGCCAAGTAGGGACAGGGGGTGAAGCTTTCTTT
NA TRBJ1-2 TRBD1 TRBV5-4 CASSLVGQTDGYTF TGTGCCAGCAGCCTCGTGGGACAGACGGACGGCTACACCTTC
once TRBJ2-2 TRBD1 TRBV11-1 CASSHTGGSNTGELFF TGTGCCAGCAGCCACACAGGGGGATCGAACACCGGGGAGCTGTTTTTT
NA TRBJ1-2 TRBD1 TRBV5-1 CASSLGQGNYGYTF TGCGCCAGCAGCCTGGGACAGGGGAATTATGGCTACACCTTC
NA TRBJ2-3 NA TRBV4-2 CASSPGSADTQYF TGTGCCAGCAGCCCAGGGTCGGCAGATACGCAGTATTTT
NA TRBJ2-3 TRBD1 TRBV30 CAWRTGTGSTDTQYF TGTGCCTGGAGAACCGGGACAGGATCCACAGATACGCAGTATTTT